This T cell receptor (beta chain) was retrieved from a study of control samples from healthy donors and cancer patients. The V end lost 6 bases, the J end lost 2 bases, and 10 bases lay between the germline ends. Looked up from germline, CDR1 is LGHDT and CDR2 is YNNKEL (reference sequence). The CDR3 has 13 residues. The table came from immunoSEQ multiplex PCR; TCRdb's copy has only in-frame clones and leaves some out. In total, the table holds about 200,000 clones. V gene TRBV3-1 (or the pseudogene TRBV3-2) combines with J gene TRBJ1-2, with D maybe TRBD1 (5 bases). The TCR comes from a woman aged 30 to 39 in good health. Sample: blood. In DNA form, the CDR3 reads TGTGCCAGCAGTCGTGGGGGGAACTATGGCTACACCTTC. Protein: CASSRGGNYGYTF.